A selection of T cell receptor beta chains follows, all from one sample in a study of T cell responses to AZD1222 COVID-19 vaccine. Only in-frame clones appear in the TCRdb table, and some are missing; sequencing was by immunoSEQ multiplex PCR. This sample has over 150,000 clones, with about 86% found just once. This specimen consisted of peripheral blood, obtained on day 0 of MenACWY control vaccination. The origin of the receptors is an adult in good health. Both conserved end residues are part of each CDR3. Each record gives: D gene, clone size, V gene, J gene, CDR3 DNA, CDR3 protein. A D gene is named only where the DNA matches it firmly. The size entry is marked missing in some rows and otherwise reads once, few, many or a size class.

-	-	TRBV14	TRBJ2-2	TGTGCCAGCAGCCAACATACAGGGATCGCCGACACCGGGGAGCTGTTTTTT	CASSQHTGIADTGELFF
-	-	TRBV29-1	TRBJ2-6	TGCAGCGCCCTTTTAGCGCGAACTGGGGCCAACGTCCTGACTTTC	CSALLARTGANVLTF
-	-	TRBV2	TRBJ1-2	TGTGCCAGCACCCCTGAGCAGAGGAACTATGGCTACACCTTC	CASTPEQRNYGYTF
-	-	TRBV7-9	TRBJ1-4	TGTGCCAGCAGCGAGATGGGGGAGGAAAAACTGTTTTTT	CASSEMGEEKLFF
TRBD1	-	TRBV19	TRBJ1-1	TGTGCCAGTAGTATAGATCTTACGGCAGGGGGGATGAACACTGAAGCTTTCTTT	CASSIDLTAGGMNTEAFF
-	once	TRBV29-1	TRBJ2-3	TGCAGCGTTGAGCCAGCAGTCACAGATACGCAGTATTTT	CSVEPAVTDTQYF
TRBD2	few	TRBV28	TRBJ2-1	TGTGCCAGCGCAAGCGGGGAGGGGAATGAGCAGTTCTTC	CASASGEGNEQFF
-	-	TRBV3-1/TRBV3-2	TRBJ2-5	TGTGCCAGCAGCACGCAAAGGTGGACCCTTCGGCAAGAGACCCAGTACTTC	CASSTQRWTLRQETQYF
TRBD2	-	TRBV6-1	TRBJ2-3	TGTGCCAGCAGTGAACTAGCGGGGGCCACAGATACGCAGTATTTT	CASSELAGATDTQYF
-	-	TRBV3-1/TRBV3-2	TRBJ2-1	TGTGCCAGCATTGGGGCTTCGGAGCAGTTCTTC	CASIGASEQFF
-	-	TRBV19	TRBJ2-3	TGTGCCAGTAGTATTTCGTCATACACAGATACGCAGTATTTT	CASSISSYTDTQYF
-	-	TRBV7-8	TRBJ1-2	TGTGCCAGCAGCTTAGGGGGCGGGGACTTGAACTATGGCTACACCTTC	CASSLGGGDLNYGYTF
TRBD1	-	TRBV5-1	TRBJ1-1	TGCGCCAGCAGCCTAAGGACAGGGGCGAACACTGAAGCTTTCTTT	CASSLRTGANTEAFF
TRBD1	-	TRBV5-4	TRBJ1-5	TGTGCCAGCAGCTTTGATAGACAGGGTCCTCAGCCCCAGCATTTT	CASSFDRQGPQPQHF
-	-	TRBV19	TRBJ1-2	TGTGCCAGTACCCATAAGTGGTTAGGCGGTGGTTACTATGGCTACACCTTC	CASTHKWLGGGYYGYTF
-	-	TRBV3-1/TRBV3-2	TRBJ1-4	TGTGCCAGCAGCCAAGCCGGGTTTCGGAGTGAAAAACTGTTTTTT	CASSQAGFRSEKLFF
TRBD1	-	TRBV28	TRBJ1-6	TGTGCCAGCAGTTCAGACAGGGGGGATTCACCCCTCCACTTT	CASSSDRGDSPLHF
-	-	TRBV7-9	TRBJ2-1	TGTGCCAGCAGCTTAGCCTTTGCAGCTCCGGGCTCCTACAATGAGCAGTTCTTC	CASSLAFAAPGSYNEQFF
-	-	TRBV2	TRBJ2-7	TGTGCCAGCAGTGTTCGGGCAGCCTCCTACGAGCAGTACTTC	CASSVRAASYEQYF
TRBD2	-	TRBV3-1/TRBV3-2	TRBJ2-7	TGTGCCAGCAGCCAGGGCGGGAGCTACTCCTACGAGCAGTACTTC	CASSQGGSYSYEQYF
TRBD2	-	TRBV5-1	TRBJ2-2	TGCGCCAGCAGCTTGGAATGGGGGACTACCCTCGACGGGGAGCTGTTTTTT	CASSLEWGTTLDGELFF
TRBD2	-	TRBV5-6	TRBJ2-3	TGTGCCAGCAGCTTGGGTTTAGCGGGGGGCCTGATCCAGTATTTT	CASSLGLAGGLIQYF
-	-	TRBV5-1	TRBJ2-5	TGCGCCAGCAGCTCGCAAAATTCCCAAGAGACCCAGTACTTC	CASSSQNSQETQYF
TRBD2	-	TRBV7-2	TRBJ2-1	TGTGCCAGCGCCAGATCGACTAGCGGGTACAATGAGCAGTTCTTC	CASARSTSGYNEQFF
-	-	TRBV7-8	TRBJ2-7	TGTGCCAGCAGCTTAGTAGGGATTCGCTACGAGCAGTACTTC	CASSLVGIRYEQYF
-	-	TRBV19	TRBJ2-1	TGTGCCAGTAGTATAGTCGGTGGCCATGAGCAGTTCTTC	CASSIVGGHEQFF
-	-	TRBV7-2	TRBJ2-7	TGTGCCAGCAGCTTAGTCGGGGGCCAATACGAGCAGTACTTC	CASSLVGGQYEQYF